A single sample is the source of the 18 T cell receptor beta chains below, sequenced in a study of early T cells in non-severe SARS-CoV-2 infection (dated by TCRdb to about 2021). The method behind the library was 5' RACE. Sequenced on a NextSeq 500. TCRdb reprocessed the public reads (quality trimming at Q25 with fastp, clone calling with MiXCR) and kept in-frame beta chains. A single entry per CDR3 protein holds the most common genes and DNA from its merged rows. The sample contains 65,000 to 80,000 distinct CDR3 sequences, 9.5% to 15% of them found a single time. The ten largest account for 1.1% of the sample. The sequencing sample was made of whole blood. These receptors originate from an adult who was a healthcare worker with PCR-confirmed SARS-CoV-2 infection or an uninfected control (not recorded which).

This clonotype was counted between two and nine times. The chain couples TRBV5-1 to TRBJ2-1; D unresolved. This CDR3 contains 11 residues. V was shortened by 0 bases and J by 11 bases, with 6 bases between the two germline ends. Germline V lookup: CDR1 SGHRS, CDR2 YFSETQ. The CDR3 DNA is TGCGCCAGCAGCTTGGAGGCTAAGCAGTTCTTC. Its protein is CASSLEAKQFF.

There are a few counts of this clonotype. This chain uses TRBV9 with TRBJ2-7; possibly TRBD1 or TRBD2 for D (5 bases each). The germline gives CDR1 SGDLS, CDR2 YYNGEE. This CDR3 has 14 residues. Trimming removed 0 bases from V and 3 bases from J, with 10 bases in between. The DNA of the CDR3 is TGTGCCAGCAGCGTAGGAGGGGCCCGCTACGAGCAGTACTTC. Translating it yields CASSVGGARYEQYF.

This clonotype was seen ten or more times. The gene calls are TRBV4-3 and TRBJ2-7; a weak D match, TRBD2 (6 bases). CDR1 is LGHNA, CDR2 YSLEER, per germline. V was clipped by 0 bases and J by 0 bases, with 12 bases between them. CDR3 length equals 16 residues. The CDR3 region is CASSQDSGVPSYEQYF. CDR3 nucleotide sequence: TGCGCCAGCAGCCAAGATTCGGGGGTACCCTCCTACGAGCAGTACTTC.

The V and J genes are TRBV3-1 and TRBJ2-3; 8 bases are shared with TRBD2. The germline V gene encodes CDR1 LGHDT and CDR2 YNNKEL (reference sequence). Trimming at V came to 3 bases and at J to 7 bases, leaving 6 bases not matched to a gene. This CDR3 region has 14 residues. For the CDR3, the DNA is TGTGCCAGCAGCCAGAGCGGGAGCATGCATACGCAGTATTTT. It specifies CASSQSGSMHTQYF.

This clonotype was counted many times. V and J are TRBV5-1 and TRBJ2-3, with 10 bases identical to TRBD1. This CDR3 is built from 15 residues. CDR1 and CDR2 (germline): SGHRS, YFSETQ. The V gene end was trimmed by 4 bases and the J gene end by 2 bases; junction bases not matched to a gene: 4. The CDR3 bases are TGCGCCAGCAGCCGGGGACAGGGGTTCACAGATACGCAGTATTTT. Amino acids: CASSRGQGFTDTQYF.

This clonotype has more than one count but fewer than ten. This chain uses TRBV7-2 with TRBJ2-3; TRBD2 matches at 7 bases. Germline CDR1 SGHTA, CDR2 FQGNSA. This CDR3 is built from 16 residues. The trim removed 4 bases at V and 5 bases at J, leaving 12 bases unmatched. The CDR3 nucleotides read TGTGCCAGCAGCTCCGGGGTATCGCGGGAGATAGATACGCAGTATTTT. This encodes CASSSGVSREIDTQYF.

This clonotype occurred many times. The chain links TRBV5-4 to TRBJ1-2; 8 bases line up with TRBD1. CDR1 and CDR2 (germline): SGHNT, YYREEE (reference sequence). The CDR3 contains 11 residues. The CDR3 sequence is CAAQGVYGYTF. The CDR3 DNA follows: TGTGCTGCACAGGGGGTCTATGGCTACACCTTC.

There are many counts of this clonotype. The V and J genes are TRBV7-2 and TRBJ1-5; D not certain. In germline, CDR1 is SGHTA, CDR2 FQGNSA. Trimming shortened V by 5 bases and J by 2 bases, and 10 bases separated the two germline ends. The CDR3 runs to 14 residues. The CDR3 loop is CASSPRLGNQPQHF. As DNA, the CDR3 is TGTGCCAGCAGCCCCCGTTTGGGCAATCAGCCCCAGCATTTT.

The chain carries TRBV14 and TRBJ1-1; a possible D gene is TRBD1 (5 bases). This CDR3 comprises 14 residues. V dropped 0 bases and J dropped 8 bases, with 13 bases sitting between them. CDR1 SGHDN and CDR2 FVKESK come from the germline V gene. The CDR3 region is CASSQDYGTAEAFF. Written as DNA, the CDR3 is TGTGCCAGCAGCCAAGACTATGGGACGGCCGAAGCTTTCTTT.

This clonotype came up a few times. The chain joins TRBV29-1 to TRBJ2-1; 8 bases fit TRBD2. The CDR3 spans 13 residues. The germline V gene has CDR1 SQVTM and CDR2 ANQGSEA. Trimming took 7 bases from V and 5 from J; bases not matched to a gene: 7. The CDR3: CSGLSGTHNEQFF. DNA for the CDR3: TGCAGCGGGCTTAGCGGGACTCACAATGAGCAGTTCTTC.

This clonotype was seen more than once but under ten times. The chain has TRBV27 and TRBJ1-2; D call uncertain. Looked up from germline, CDR1 is MNHEY and CDR2 is SMNVEV (reference sequence). This CDR3 has 14 amino acids. V lost 10 bases, J lost 0 bases, and 15 bases lay in between. CDR3 sequence: CATHGRLSNYGYTF. In DNA form, the CDR3 reads TGTGCCACTCACGGACGGTTGTCTAACTATGGCTACACCTTC.

This clonotype has a count of ten or more. J is TRBJ2-7 and V is TRBV7-2; TRBD1 aligns across 10 bases. The junction had 3 bases not matched to a gene; V was cut back by 5 bases and J by 2 bases. Germline CDR1 reads SGHTA; CDR2 reads FQGNSA. The CDR3 has 14 amino acids. In DNA, the CDR3 is TGTGCCAGCAGCCTGGACAGGGGGGCCTACGAGCAGTACTTC. This gives the protein CASSLDRGAYEQYF. Looking up the rest from reference TRBV7-2 and TRBJ2-7 gives the full variable domain: GAGVSQSPSNKVTEKGKDVELRCDPISGHTALYWYRQSLGQGLEFLIYFQGNSAPDKSGLPSDRFSAERTGGSVSTLTIQRTQQEDSAVYLCASSLDRGAYEQYFGPGTRLTVT.

This clonotype was detected a few times. The chain uses TRBV29-1 and TRBJ2-2; D possibly corresponds to TRBD1 (6 bases). CDR1 and CDR2 from the germline V gene are SQVTM and ANQGSEA. Trimming removed 0 bases at V and 0 bases at J, with 11 bases between. This CDR3 contains 16 residues. CDR3 amino acids: CSVEEAGTPNTGELFF. Here the CDR3 DNA reads TGCAGCGTTGAAGAGGCAGGGACACCGAACACCGGGGAGCTGTTTTTT.

This clonotype was detected only a few times. This chain joins TRBV7-6 and TRBJ2-3; 7 positions match TRBD1. J gave up 2 bases and V 3 bases, and 8 bases lay outside the gene matches. Germline V gives CDR1 SGHVS, CDR2 FNYEAQ. The CDR3 is 16 residues long. The CDR3 reads CASSFLPGQVTDTQYF. Here the CDR3 DNA reads TGTGCCAGCAGCTTTCTCCCCGGACAGGTCACAGATACGCAGTATTTT. The entire variable domain, with the rest obtained from reference TRBV7-6 and TRBJ2-3, is as follows: GAGVSQSPRYKVTKRGQDVALRCDPISGHVSLYWYRQALGQGPEFLTYFNYEAQQDKSGLPNDRFSAERPEGSISTLTIQRTEQRDSAMYRCASSFLPGQVTDTQYFGPGTRLTVL.

CDR3 DNA sequence: TGTGCCAGCAGGTGGGCCAGGAGCTCCTACAATGAGCAGTTCTTC. Amino acid sequence: CASRWARSSYNEQFF. The chain joins TRBV6-2 or TRBV6-3 to TRBJ2-1; D unclear. The CDR3 covers 15 residues. From germline, CDR1 is MNHEY and CDR2 SVGEGT. V lost 6 bases and J lost 0, with 12 bases in between.

V is TRBV29-1 and J is TRBJ1-1; D might be TRBD1 (5 bases). Germline-derived CDR1 and CDR2 are SQVTM and ANQGSEA. The CDR3 sequence is 13 residues long. V lost 7 bases and J 10 bases, leaving 22 bases between the germline ends. CDR3 residues: CSARIGTPGVAFF. The CDR3 region has the DNA TGCAGCGCTAGGATTGGGACCCCTGGAGTAGCTTTCTTT.

The chain joins TRBV7-9 to TRBJ2-2, with no clear D. The CDR3 runs to 14 residues. Per germline, CDR1 SEHNR and CDR2 FQNEAQ (reference sequence). The V end was cut by 0 bases, the J end by 7 bases, with 9 bases between. The CDR3 protein is CASSLALRNGELFF. The CDR3 DNA is TGTGCCAGCAGCTTAGCTTTGCGGAACGGGGAGCTGTTTTTT.

This clonotype was seen many times. The V gene is TRBV28, the J gene TRBJ2-2, with D uncertain. Germline V CDR1 and CDR2: MDHEN, SYDVKM. Trimming took 5 bases from V and 7 from J, leaving 8 bases between them. This CDR3 is 12 amino acids long. CDR3 coding DNA: TGTGCCAGCAGTATAGGCGGCGGGGAGCTGTTTTTT. This codes for CASSIGGGELFF.